This T cell receptor (beta chain) derives from a study of identical twins. The sample holds a few counts of this clonotype. The target antigen is unknown. MiXCR, applied by TCRdb to the 5' RACE reads, yields one record per CDR3 protein. The sample records approximately 700,000 distinct CDR3 sequences, approximately 6.1% being singletons. Regarding the study as a whole: For zero-insertion analyses, partial confounding could come from invariant MAIT and iNKT cells. Clonotypes of the beta chain that were abundant in cord blood carried fewer insertions (memory repertoires showed none). Cross-sectional statistics underpinned the conclusions; the same donors were not followed.

The germline V and J ends were trimmed by 8 bases and 5 bases, with 21 bases remaining between them. Germline V CDR1 and CDR2: SQVTM, ANQGSEA. This CDR3 has 14 residues. The source material was naive T cells sorted from blood. The receptor comes from a man aged 18 to 35 in good health. The rearrangement uses TRBV29-1 and TRBJ2-5; D is tentatively TRBD1 or TRBD2 (6 bases each). The CDR3 loop is CSHSGGVNGETQYF. For the CDR3, the DNA is TGCAGCCATTCCGGGGGCGTAAATGGGGAGACCCAGTACTTC.